This T cell receptor (beta chain) is drawn from a study of CD8 T cells in Susac syndrome. Random hexamers primed reverse transcription of 0.5 to 1 ug RNA. One entry per CDR3 protein, called by TCRdb with MiXCR from the immunoSEQ multiplex PCR reads. The repertoire holds 120,000 or so distinct CDR3 sequences, with about 92% as singletons. V was pared by 4 bases and J by 6 bases, with 12 bases of the junction left unmatched. The CDR3 has 17 amino acids. Germline V gene sequence: CDR1 KGHDR, CDR2 SFDVKD. The chain has TRBV24-1 and TRBJ1-5; 9 nucleotides align to TRBD1. Sequenced material: CD4+ T cells from PBMCs. This receptor was obtained from a human donor with multiple sclerosis. The CDR3 spells CATSEKTGGHGSQPQHF. In nucleotides, the CDR3 is TGTGCCACCAGTGAAAAAACAGGGGGCCACGGGAGTCAGCCCCAGCATTTT.